The rows below give T cell receptor beta chains drawn from one sample of a study of human T cells and chemical hapten exposure. In TCRdb, the RACE reads were re-called with MiXCR into one record per CDR3 protein. The sample lists 110,000 to 150,000 distinct CDR3 sequences; about 12% were seen once. The sample here was whole blood, taken in connection with sensitization to the hapten diphenylcyclopropenone (DPC). The receptors come from a woman between 50 and 59 years old with alopecia areata. Some clones in this sample may be carry-over from other donors' samples. The CDR3 runs from the conserved cysteine through the conserved F or W.

J gene: TRBJ2-7
V gene: TRBV6-1
CDR3 protein: CASSEFEQYF

J gene: TRBJ2-5
V gene: TRBV7-7
CDR3 protein: CASSPNRGSEETQYF

J gene: TRBJ1-1
V gene: TRBV10-2
CDR3 protein: CASSDGENTEAFF

J gene: TRBJ2-7
V gene: TRBV4-2
CDR3 protein: CASSLSSSFGAGDPYEQYF

J gene: TRBJ2-1
V gene: TRBV9
CDR3 protein: CASSVEAGGYNEQFF

J gene: TRBJ2-1
V gene: TRBV27
CDR3 protein: CASSWRTILPFISSYNEQFF

J gene: TRBJ2-3
V gene: TRBV10-2
CDR3 protein: CASTASGILDTQYF

J gene: TRBJ2-2
V gene: TRBV20-1
CDR3 protein: CSARSLSGELFF

J gene: TRBJ2-7
V gene: TRBV28
CDR3 protein: CASSLYNAATYEQYF

J gene: TRBJ2-2
V gene: TRBV29-1
CDR3 protein: CSVEGLGGRINTGELFF

J gene: TRBJ2-7
V gene: TRBV6-5
CDR3 protein: CASRPSSYEQYF

J gene: TRBJ2-1
V gene: TRBV5-1
CDR3 protein: CASSPPADSYNEQFF

J gene: TRBJ2-1
V gene: TRBV5-1
CDR3 protein: CASSLGGTSDYYNEQFF

J gene: TRBJ1-1
V gene: TRBV28
CDR3 protein: CASSLLTEAFF

J gene: TRBJ2-7
V gene: TRBV12-3/TRBV12-4
CDR3 protein: CASSSSASGSFGQYF

J gene: TRBJ2-4
V gene: TRBV7-2
CDR3 protein: CASSHAGKNIQYF

J gene: TRBJ1-5
V gene: TRBV27
CDR3 protein: CASSPTAGGSNQPQHF

J gene: TRBJ1-5
V gene: TRBV6-6
CDR3 protein: CASSSPTGRGDQPQHF

J gene: TRBJ2-4
V gene: TRBV12-3/TRBV12-4
CDR3 protein: CASSRTSPSGNIQYF

J gene: TRBJ2-1
V gene: TRBV27
CDR3 protein: CASSRIGTGHNEQFF

J gene: TRBJ2-7
V gene: TRBV9
CDR3 protein: CASSLGAGNEQYF

J gene: TRBJ2-1
V gene: TRBV27
CDR3 protein: CASSQGGTTVGEQFF

J gene: TRBJ2-7
V gene: TRBV29-1
CDR3 protein: CSVGIASSYEQYF

J gene: TRBJ2-5
V gene: TRBV7-2
CDR3 protein: CASSLELGARETQYF

J gene: TRBJ2-1
V gene: TRBV28
CDR3 protein: CASSLVLGLAGGWLF

J gene: TRBJ2-3
V gene: TRBV29-1
CDR3 protein: CSVTIAGGRTDTQYF

J gene: TRBJ2-4
V gene: TRBV29-1
CDR3 protein: CSVGNSGVDKNIQYF

J gene: TRBJ2-2
V gene: TRBV20-1
CDR3 protein: CSALGQANTGELFF

J gene: TRBJ2-1
V gene: TRBV7-9
CDR3 protein: CASSPPRTSGRVGEQFF

J gene: TRBJ2-1
V gene: TRBV5-1
CDR3 protein: CASSVGLGRYNEQFF

J gene: TRBJ2-7
V gene: TRBV18
CDR3 protein: CASSPSGQGREQYF

J gene: TRBJ1-2
V gene: TRBV29-1
CDR3 protein: CSVSTGTSAYTF

J gene: TRBJ2-3
V gene: TRBV7-8
CDR3 protein: CASSPQPSDTQYF

J gene: TRBJ2-1
V gene: TRBV7-3
CDR3 protein: CASSLRPSGTEQFF

J gene: TRBJ1-1
V gene: TRBV27
CDR3 protein: CASSSTPRGTEAFF

J gene: TRBJ1-1
V gene: TRBV11-2
CDR3 protein: CASSLHGPRNTEAFF

J gene: TRBJ2-3
V gene: TRBV12-3/TRBV12-4
CDR3 protein: CASIGLALLGGTDTQYF

J gene: TRBJ2-1
V gene: TRBV11-2
CDR3 protein: CASSPLAGRSYNEQFF

J gene: TRBJ2-1
V gene: TRBV20-1
CDR3 protein: CSARDRGIFGEQFF

J gene: TRBJ1-4
V gene: TRBV9
CDR3 protein: CASNPTGSTNEKLFF

J gene: TRBJ2-5
V gene: TRBV7-3
CDR3 protein: CASSLTAPWTSGGAQYF

J gene: TRBJ2-1
V gene: TRBV19
CDR3 protein: CASNRGGLVRNEQFF

J gene: TRBJ2-7
V gene: TRBV3-2
CDR3 protein: CASSQVLQVSFGEQYF

J gene: TRBJ1-2
V gene: TRBV30
CDR3 protein: CAWSAGGGYGYTF

J gene: TRBJ1-1
V gene: TRBV28
CDR3 protein: CASSSATDMNTEAFF

J gene: TRBJ2-3
V gene: TRBV28
CDR3 protein: CASSPVPAGVTDTQYF

J gene: TRBJ2-7
V gene: TRBV20-1
CDR3 protein: CSAPPSGPYEQYF

J gene: TRBJ1-6
V gene: TRBV10-2
CDR3 protein: CAGSREGNSPLHF

J gene: TRBJ2-2
V gene: TRBV7-2
CDR3 protein: CASSLTGLAGGPSTGELFF

J gene: TRBJ2-1
V gene: TRBV30
CDR3 protein: CAWTRGNEQFF

J gene: TRBJ1-5
V gene: TRBV27
CDR3 protein: CASSFRVGSNQPQHF

J gene: TRBJ1-2
V gene: TRBV15
CDR3 protein: CATSRFQQGQDGYTF

J gene: TRBJ1-3
V gene: TRBV20-1
CDR3 protein: CSARTNSGNTIYF